The 26 T cell receptor beta chains presented below share a single source sample, sequenced in a study of blood T cell repertoires in COVID-19. Assay used: immunoSEQ multiplex PCR; TCRdb lists only in-frame clones, some missing. The table shows a few hundred thousand clones, with 70% to 90% occurring only once. The sample consisted of PBMCs or T cells enriched from blood (not recorded which). The receptors shown here come from a woman aged 35 to 49 with acute COVID-19.

This rearrangement joins TRBV5-1 to TRBJ1-1, with 8 bases identical to TRBD1. V shed 7 bases, J shed 0 bases, and the junction held 5 bases outside the gene matches. The CDR3 consists of 14 residues. The germline CDR1 and CDR2 sequences are SGHRS and YFSETQ. In DNA, the CDR3 is TGCGCCAGCGCCTTGGGACAGGTGAACACTGAAGCTTTCTTT. This encodes CASALGQVNTEAFF.

The chain uses TRBV7-2 and TRBJ2-5; TRBD2 aligns across 12 bases. This CDR3 contains 18 residues. The germline V gene encodes CDR1 SGHTA and CDR2 FQGNSA. The V gene end was trimmed by 7 bases and the J gene end by 4 bases; junction bases not matched to a gene: 16. The CDR3: CASTSLRASGGAGETQYF. The CDR3 DNA reads as TGTGCCAGCACATCCCTTAGGGCTAGCGGGGGGGCCGGAGAGACCCAGTACTTC. The whole variable domain, remainder taken from reference TRBV7-2 and TRBJ2-5, is GAGVSQSPSNKVTEKGKDVELRCDPISGHTALYWYRQSLGQGLEFLIYFQGNSAPDKSGLPSDRFSAERTGGSVSTLTIQRTQQEDSAVYLCASTSLRASGGAGETQYFGPGTRLLVL.

The V call is TRBV3-1 (or the pseudogene TRBV3-2), the J call TRBJ2-1; the match to TRBD2 covers 8 bases. Germline CDR1 reads LGHDT; CDR2 reads YNNKEL (reference sequence). V lost 0 bases to trimming and J lost 9 bases; unmatched junction nucleotides: 10. The CDR3 extends over 16 amino acids. CDR3 region: CASSQDPSGSRGEQFF. DNA for the CDR3: TGTGCCAGCAGCCAAGATCCGAGCGGGAGTCGCGGTGAGCAGTTCTTC.

The chain couples TRBV3-1 (or the pseudogene TRBV3-2) to TRBJ2-5; the D is unclear. Germline V CDR1 and CDR2: LGHDT, YNNKEL (reference sequence). This CDR3 has 15 residues. V lost 1 base and J 2 bases, leaving 11 bases between the germline ends. The CDR3 region is CASSQGSAGQETQYF. Here the CDR3 DNA reads TGTGCCAGCAGCCAAGGTTCGGCAGGTCAAGAGACCCAGTACTTC.

The gene calls are TRBV5-4 and TRBJ1-2; D is possibly TRBD1 (6 bases). The CDR3 sequence is 14 residues long. Germline-derived CDR1 and CDR2 are SGHNT and YYREEE (reference sequence). The V gene lost 0 bases and the J gene lost 5 bases, with 11 bases spanning the gap. CDR3 amino acids: CASSLAQGRYGYTF. The CDR3 bases are TGTGCCAGCAGCTTGGCACAGGGCAGGTATGGCTACACCTTC.

About this clone: Other DNA sequences in the sample encode the same CDR3. The rearrangement links TRBV10-3 to TRBJ1-2; TRBD1 matches 9 bases. J gave up 2 bases and V 3 bases, and 1 base lay outside the gene matches. Germline V gene sequence: CDR1 ENHRY, CDR2 SYGVKD. This CDR3 has 14 amino acids. CDR3 loop: CAISEGQGNYGYTF. In nucleotides, the CDR3 is TGTGCCATCAGTGAAGGACAGGGGAACTATGGCTACACCTTC.

The gene calls are TRBV7-2 and TRBJ2-1; 8 bases are shared with TRBD1. V lost 0 bases to trimming and J lost 9 bases; unmatched junction nucleotides: 10. The CDR3 covers 16 residues. From germline, CDR1 is SGHTA and CDR2 FQGNSA. The CDR3 sequence is CASSLARQGARGEQFF. In nucleotides, the CDR3 is TGTGCCAGCAGCTTAGCGAGGCAGGGGGCGCGGGGTGAGCAGTTCTTC.

The chain combines TRBV3-1 (or the pseudogene TRBV3-2) with TRBJ2-1, with 8 bases identical to TRBD2. CDR3 size: 21 residues. Trimming removed 0 bases from V and 5 bases from J; junction bases left unmatched: 21. Germline V gene data show CDR1 as LGHDT and CDR2 as YNNKEL (reference sequence). The CDR3 nucleotides read TGTGCCAGCAGCCAAGAAGTCGCACGGCTAGCGGGCTCTTTTACTCACAATGAGCAGTTCTTC. It specifies CASSQEVARLAGSFTHNEQFF.

The rearrangement uses TRBV12-3 or TRBV12-4 and TRBJ2-5; no reliable D call. With 1 base removed from V and 7 bases from J, the gap between germline ends came to 7 bases. The CDR3 is 12 residues long. CDR3 residues: CASSLGRRTQYF. In nucleotides, the CDR3 is TGTGCCAGCAGTTTAGGAAGGAGGACCCAGTACTTC.

The rearrangement joins TRBV19 to TRBJ1-2, with 8 bases matching TRBD1. Trimming removed 5 bases from V and 6 bases from J; junction bases left unmatched: 14. The CDR3 is 16 residues long. In germline, CDR1 is LNHDA, CDR2 SQIVND (reference sequence). The CDR3 sequence: CASSSGQGNIVHGYTF. The CDR3 DNA reads as TGTGCCAGTAGTTCTGGACAGGGAAACATCGTACATGGCTACACCTTC.

This clone showed up just a few times. The chain recombines TRBV2 with TRBJ1-2; TRBD1 agrees at 7 bases. V was pared by 2 bases and J by 4 bases, with 7 bases of the junction left unmatched. The V gene's germline CDR1 is SNHLY and CDR2 FYNNEI. This CDR3 contains 15 residues. This CDR3 is CASSEKDRSGYGYTF. Here the CDR3 DNA reads TGTGCCAGCAGTGAAAAGGACAGGAGCGGCTATGGCTACACCTTC.

This chain links TRBV5-4 with TRBJ2-1; a possible D gene is TRBD1 (5 bases). Germline CDR1 is SGHNT and CDR2 is YYREEE (reference sequence). V was cut by 6 bases and J by 0 bases, with 16 bases left in between. The CDR3 runs to 16 residues. The CDR3 DNA reads as TGTGCCAGCACCCGACAGAATTTCGGCTCCTACAATGAGCAGTTCTTC. It specifies CASTRQNFGSYNEQFF.

The chain couples TRBV6-8 to TRBJ2-7; tentatively, D is TRBD2 (6 bases). The CDR3 contains 15 residues. Germline V gives CDR1 MNHGY, CDR2 SAAAGT. Trimming removed 7 bases from V and 4 bases from J, with 20 bases in between. The CDR3 DNA is TGTGCCAGCACCCCGGGGACTTTAGGGGTATACGAGCAGTACTTC. Amino acids: CASTPGTLGVYEQYF.

The chain carries TRBV18 and TRBJ1-2, with D maybe TRBD1 (6 bases). Per the germline V gene, CDR1 is KGHSH and CDR2 is LQKENI. The CDR3 loop spans 15 amino acids. Trimming removed 4 bases from V and 2 bases from J, with 14 bases in between. As DNA, the CDR3 is TGTGCCAGCTCACAGACAGACCAGGGGAACTATGGCTACACCTTC. Translating gives CASSQTDQGNYGYTF.

This chain uses TRBV9 with TRBJ1-4; no clear D gene. Trimming removed 4 bases at V and 8 bases at J, with 18 bases between. CDR3 length: 15 amino acids. From germline, CDR1 is SGDLS and CDR2 YYNGEE. CDR3 in DNA: TGTGCCAGCAGCTTAGGACCCCCTCGAGGGGAAAAACTGTTTTTT. Protein sequence: CASSLGPPRGEKLFF.

This clone occurred once. The V call is TRBV13, the J call TRBJ2-7; 11 bases match TRBD2. Trimming removed 5 bases from V and 2 bases from J; junction bases left unmatched: 14. Germline V CDR1 and CDR2: PRHDT, FYEKMQ (reference sequence). CDR3 length: 18 amino acids. The CDR3 is CASSTGGSGRGSTYEQYF. The DNA for the CDR3 is TGTGCCAGCAGCACAGGGGGTAGCGGGAGGGGCTCTACCTACGAGCAGTACTTC.

The V and J genes are TRBV19 and TRBJ1-1; D unclear. The CDR3 sequence is 14 residues long. Trimming left V 3 bases short and J 1 base short, with 9 bases between. From germline, CDR1 is LNHDA and CDR2 SQIVND (reference sequence). The CDR3 loop reads CASSMFGENTEAFF. Written as DNA, the CDR3 is TGTGCCAGTAGTATGTTCGGTGAGAACACTGAAGCTTTCTTT.

The rearrangement links TRBV4-2 to TRBJ2-7; TRBD1 aligns across 10 bases. The germline CDR1 and CDR2 sequences are LGHNA and YNFKEQ. The junction had 12 bases not matched to a gene; V was cut back by 5 bases and J by 5 bases. The length of the CDR3 is 16 residues. This CDR3 is CASSSHNPGQGHEQYF. In DNA, the CDR3 is TGTGCCAGCAGCTCCCATAACCCGGGACAGGGGCACGAGCAGTACTTC.

V and J are TRBV6-5 and TRBJ1-6; the match to TRBD1 covers 8 bases. Germline lookup yields CDR1 MNHEY and CDR2 SVGAGI. With 6 bases clipped from V and 10 bases from J, the junction kept 5 bases outside the gene matches. CDR3 length: 13 amino acids. The CDR3 here is CASRSGGNSPLHF. CDR3 DNA: TGTGCCAGCAGGTCAGGGGGCAACTCACCCCTCCACTTT.

The chain has TRBV5-1 and TRBJ2-7; TRBD2 matches 8 bases. The V and J ends lost 4 bases and 6 bases, in that order; junction bases with no gene match: 9. Germline V gene data show CDR1 as SGHRS and CDR2 as YFSETQ. This CDR3 contains 14 residues. The CDR3 spells CASSPRSRGGEQYF. CDR3 in DNA: TGCGCCAGCAGCCCCCGGTCACGGGGGGGCGAGCAGTACTTC.

The chain is built from TRBV29-1 and TRBJ2-2, with D unresolved. There are 11 residues in the CDR3. Germline CDR1 and CDR2: SQVTM and ANQGSEA. Trimming stripped 5 bases from V and 5 bases from J, with 6 bases between. CDR3 nucleotides: TGCAGCGTTTCTCGGACCGGGGAGCTGTTTTTT. Protein product: CSVSRTGELFF.

The chain recombines TRBV7-9 with TRBJ2-1, with 8 positions matching TRBD2. Trimming removed 5 bases from V and 6 bases from J; junction bases left unmatched: 15. CDR3 length: 17 residues. The germline CDR1 and CDR2 sequences are SEHNR and FQNEAQ (reference sequence). CDR3: CASSDYSRGGRLNEQFF. CDR3 nucleotide sequence: TGTGCCAGCAGCGACTACTCACGGGGGGGCCGTCTCAATGAGCAGTTCTTC.

The chain joins TRBV3-1 (or the pseudogene TRBV3-2) to TRBJ1-2; TRBD1 matches at 9 bases. The CDR3 loop spans 15 amino acids. Per the germline V gene, CDR1 is LGHDT and CDR2 is YNNKEL (reference sequence). Trimming took 3 bases from V and 7 from J; bases not matched to a gene: 9. The chain's CDR3 is CASSQGRGQGSGYTF. The DNA of the CDR3 is TGTGCCAGCAGCCAGGGGAGGGGACAGGGTTCTGGCTACACCTTC.

V is TRBV7-2 and J is TRBJ2-3; a possible D gene is TRBD2 (5 bases). This CDR3 comprises 17 residues. The V and J ends lost 5 bases and 2 bases respectively, with 20 bases between them. Germline CDR1 and CDR2: SGHTA and FQGNSA. For the CDR3, the DNA is TGTGCCAGCAGCAAACGAGGGATCCAGACTTTCACAGATACGCAGTATTTT. Protein: CASSKRGIQTFTDTQYF.

The rearrangement uses TRBV24-1 and TRBJ2-1; D might be TRBD2 (6 bases). CDR1 and CDR2 from the germline V gene are KGHDR and SFDVKD. Deletions cut 10 bases from V and 3 bases from J, with 15 bases between. The CDR3 length is 14 residues. This CDR3 is CATRDFLSYNEQFF. CDR3 in DNA: TGTGCCACGCGGGACTTCCTAAGCTACAATGAGCAGTTCTTC.

This sequence joins TRBV2 and TRBJ1-2, with a tentative D call TRBD1 (6 bases). Trimming shortened V by 8 bases and J by 4 bases, and 17 bases separated the two germline ends. CDR1 SNHLY and CDR2 FYNNEI come from the germline V gene. The CDR3 runs to 14 residues. The CDR3 reads CASQGGGGGYGYTF. The CDR3 nucleotides read TGTGCCAGCCAGGGCGGGGGAGGGGGCTATGGCTACACCTTC. Looking up the rest from reference TRBV2 and TRBJ1-2 gives the full variable domain: EPEVTQTPSHQVTQMGQEVILRCVPISNHLYFYWYRQILGQKVEFLVSFYNNEISEKSEIFDDQFSVERPDGSNFTLKIRSTKLEDSAMYFCASQGGGGGYGYTFGSGTRLTVV.